A single sample gave rise to the 29 T cell receptor beta chains below, sequenced in a study of blood T cell repertoires in COVID-19. TCRdb keeps only in-frame clones here, not all; method: immunoSEQ multiplex PCR. Of approximately 150,000 clones listed, 84% are singletons. Specimen: PBMCs or T cells enriched from blood (not recorded which). The receptor source for this set is a man in his forties with acute COVID-19.

As concerns this clone: A much larger clone lies one base from this, so it may be a read error. This sample also contains other DNA sequences that code for the same CDR3. The chain links TRBV19 to TRBJ1-5; D uncertain. Per germline, CDR1 LNHDA and CDR2 SQIVND (reference sequence). V lost 1 base to trimming and J lost 4 bases, with 5 bases between them. The CDR3 runs 13 residues. The chain's CDR3 is CASSIGGNQPQHF. The CDR3 nucleotides read TGTGCCAGTAGTATAGGCGGAAATCAGCCCCAGCATTTT.

The CDR3 reads CASSRTGDEKLFF. The CDR3 region has the DNA TGTGCCAGCAGCCGGACAGGGGACGAAAAACTGTTTTTT. The gene calls are TRBV12-3 or TRBV12-4 and TRBJ1-4; 9 bases align to TRBD1. There are 13 residues in the CDR3. Trimming removed 6 bases from V and 8 bases from J; junction bases left unmatched: 4.

A word on this clone: A much bigger clone sits one base away, suggesting this may be a read error. The rearrangement uses TRBV7-9 and TRBJ1-1; tentative D call: TRBD1 (6 bases). V was clipped by 2 bases and J by 3 bases, with 7 bases between them. The CDR3 extends over 13 amino acids. Germline CDR1 reads SEHNR; CDR2 reads FQNEAQ (reference sequence). The DNA of the CDR3 is TGTGCCAGCAGCTTACAGGGGTACACTGAAGCTTTCTTT. Its translation: CASSLQGYTEAFF.

This rearrangement joins TRBV10-1 to TRBJ1-2; D might be TRBD1 (5 bases). This CDR3 is 15 amino acids long. From germline, CDR1 is WNHNN and CDR2 SYGVQD (reference sequence). V was pared by 6 bases and J by 2 bases, with 16 bases between. CDR3 coding DNA: TGCGCCAGCAGAGCAAGACAGAATATCAACTATGGCTACACCTTC. It yields the protein CASRARQNINYGYTF.

This clone was observed a few times. This chain uses TRBV10-3 with TRBJ1-2, with D hard to call. Trimming took 0 bases from V and 4 from J, leaving 6 bases between them. This CDR3 is built from 13 residues. The germline V gene has CDR1 ENHRY and CDR2 SYGVKD. The CDR3 DNA is TGTGCCATCAGTGAGTCGGGCCTCTATGGCTACACCTTC. Encoded protein: CAISESGLYGYTF.

This clone was counted a single time. The rearrangement uses TRBV5-8 and TRBJ1-1; TRBD1 matches at 7 bases. Germline trimming cut 4 bases from V and 0 bases from J; bases unmatched to any gene: 6. There are 15 residues in the CDR3. Germline CDR1 SGHTS, CDR2 YDEGEE. The CDR3 sequence is CASSPGTAMNTEAFF. The CDR3, as DNA: TGTGCCAGCAGCCCTGGGACAGCAATGAACACTGAAGCTTTCTTT.

The DNA of the CDR3 is TGCGCCAGCAGCCCCTCCGGGACAGACTATGGCTACACCTTC. Translating it yields CASSPSGTDYGYTF. The chain uses TRBV5-1 and TRBJ1-2; 7 positions agree with TRBD1. The germline gives CDR1 SGHRS, CDR2 YFSETQ. Trimming at V came to 4 bases and at J to 3 bases, leaving 6 bases not matched to a gene. The CDR3 extends over 14 amino acids.

This chain connects TRBV5-4 to TRBJ1-5, with D possibly matching TRBD1 (6 bases). Between the trimmed V and J ends, which lost 2 bases and 5 bases, there was a span of 14 bases. Germline-derived CDR1 and CDR2 are SGHNT and YYREEE (reference sequence). The CDR3 is 15 residues long. The CDR3 here is CASSFNGGRDQPQHF. CDR3 sequence (DNA): TGTGCCAGCAGCTTTAATGGGGGCAGGGATCAGCCCCAGCATTTT.

The chain couples TRBV6-5 to TRBJ1-1; D remains ambiguous. The CDR3 loop spans 15 amino acids. Germline V CDR1 and CDR2: MNHEY, SVGAGI. The V end was cut by 0 bases, the J end by 4 bases, with 12 bases between. The CDR3 bases are TGTGCCAGCAGTTACTCGTTGTGGGAGACCACTGAAGCTTTCTTT. Translated, it gives CASSYSLWETTEAFF.

The V gene is TRBV18, the J gene TRBJ2-3; perhaps TRBD1 as D (5 bases). The CDR3 is 16 amino acids. Trimming left V 0 bases short and J 2 bases short, with 12 bases between. CDR1 is KGHSH, CDR2 LQKENI, per germline. CDR3 sequence: CASSPPAGSATDTQYF. The CDR3 DNA reads TGTGCCAGCTCACCACCGGCAGGGTCAGCCACAGATACGCAGTATTTT. The full variable domain, completed using reference TRBV18 and TRBJ2-3, is NAGVMQNPRHLVRRRGQEARLRCSPMKGHSHVYWYRQLPEEGLKFMVYLQKENIIDESGMPKERFSAEFPKEGPSILRIQQVVRGDSAAYFCASSPPAGSATDTQYFGPGTRLTVL.

This rearrangement joins TRBV21-1 to TRBJ2-7; the table gives TRBD2 as D, unverified against the DNA. TRBV21-1 is labeled a pseudogene. CDR3 length equals 15 residues. The CDR3 sequence: CASSNVRLDNYEQYF. As DNA, the CDR3 is TGTGCCAGCAGCAATGTCAGACTAGACAACTACGAGCAGTACTTC.

The V gene is TRBV7-3, the J gene TRBJ2-5, with D possibly being TRBD1 (6 bases). Germline assignment: CDR1 SGHTA and CDR2 FQGTGA. V lost 1 base and J 5 bases, leaving 8 bases between the germline ends. The CDR3 consists of 13 residues. CDR3 DNA sequence: TGTGCCAGCAGCTTAAGGGGGCAGGAGACCCAGTACTTC. This codes for CASSLRGQETQYF.

The rearrangement joins TRBV5-1 to TRBJ1-1, with TRBD1 identical over 8 bases. This CDR3 comprises 18 residues. V shed 2 bases and J 4 bases; nucleotides not matched to a gene: 16. Looked up from germline, CDR1 is SGHRS and CDR2 is YFSETQ. For the CDR3, the DNA is TGCGCCAGCAGCTTTGATAAGGCAGGGGGCCCAAAGGGCACTGAAGCTTTCTTT. As protein: CASSFDKAGGPKGTEAFF.

The chain joins TRBV11-1 to TRBJ2-7; possible D gene TRBD2, 5 bases. V was clipped by 6 bases and J by 3 bases, with 15 bases between them. The CDR3 extends over 14 amino acids. CDR1 SGHAT and CDR2 FQDESV come from the germline V gene (reference sequence). In DNA form, the CDR3 reads TGTGCCAGCAGTCAGCAAGGGAGTGTCTACGAGCAGTACTTC. Amino acids: CASSQQGSVYEQYF. The full variable domain, with the rest looked up from reference TRBV11-1 and TRBJ2-7, is EAEVAQSPRYKITEKSQAVAFWCDPISGHATLYWYRQILGQGPELLVQFQDESVVDDSQLPKDRFSAERLKGVDSTLKIQPAELGDSAMYLCASSQQGSVYEQYFGPGTRLTVT.

This chain joins TRBV9 and TRBJ2-3; TRBD1 aligns across 7 bases. The CDR3 has 16 amino acids. Germline V gives CDR1 SGDLS, CDR2 YYNGEE. With V trimmed by 1 base and J by 1 base, 6 bases remained unmatched. The CDR3 DNA is TGTGCCAGCAGCGTACAGGGCACAGGGGGCACAGATACGCAGTATTTT. Its translation: CASSVQGTGGTDTQYF.

This clone has just one count. The chain links TRBV19 to TRBJ2-3; TRBD2 aligns across 9 bases. Losses at the gene ends were 5 bases for V and 0 bases for J; bases not matched to a gene: 3. There are 15 residues in the CDR3. CDR1 LNHDA and CDR2 SQIVND come from the germline V gene (reference sequence). The DNA of the CDR3 is TGTGCCAGTAGTCTGACTAGCGGTAGCACAGATACGCAGTATTTT. It translates to CASSLTSGSTDTQYF.

The chain carries TRBV11-3 and TRBJ2-2, with 11 bases lining up with TRBD2. The V segment lost 5 bases and the J segment 4 bases; nucleotides outside the gene matches: 9. This CDR3 has 17 amino acids. Germline V gene sequence: CDR1 SGHNT, CDR2 YENEEA. Written as DNA, the CDR3 is TGTGCCAGCAGCGTGACTAGCGGGACCCAGGGCACCGGGGAGCTGTTTTTT. It codes for CASSVTSGTQGTGELFF. Drawing the rest from reference TRBV11-3 and TRBJ2-2, the complete variable domain is EAGVVQSPRYKIIEKKQPVAFWCNPISGHNTLYWYLQNLGQGPELLIRYENEEAVDDSQLPKDRFSAERLKGVDSTLKIQPAELGDSAVYLCASSVTSGTQGTGELFFGEGSRLTVL.

This chain joins TRBV12-5 and TRBJ1-2, with unresolved D. V lost 0 bases and J 2 bases, leaving 10 bases between the germline ends. Germline values: CDR1 LGHNT, CDR2 FRNRAP. This CDR3 spans 15 amino acids. CDR3 residues: CASGLVNSANYGYTF. DNA for the CDR3: TGTGCTAGTGGTTTGGTTAACAGTGCCAACTATGGCTACACCTTC.

V usage is TRBV7-2 and J usage is TRBJ2-3; 9 bases align to TRBD2. Unmatched junction bases numbered 10, after V lost 3 bases and J lost 6 bases. From germline, CDR1 is SGHTA and CDR2 FQGNSA. The CDR3 is 16 residues long. CDR3 loop: CASSFKVAGEYDTQYF. The CDR3 bases are TGTGCCAGCAGCTTTAAGGTAGCGGGGGAGTACGATACGCAGTATTTT.

The chain couples TRBV7-9 to TRBJ2-7; 7 bases are a match to TRBD1. This CDR3 spans 13 amino acids. V dropped 5 bases and J dropped 6; count of bases not matched to a gene: 7. CDR1 is SEHNR, CDR2 FQNEAQ, per germline (reference sequence). The CDR3 is CASSIETGSEQYF. The DNA of the CDR3 is TGTGCCAGCAGCATAGAGACAGGGAGCGAGCAGTACTTC.

This rearrangement joins TRBV7-9 to TRBJ2-7, with 7 bases fitting TRBD1. The CDR3 consists of 15 residues. The V and J ends lost 5 bases and 4 bases, in that order; junction bases with no gene match: 11. Germline CDR1 is SEHNR and CDR2 is FQNEAQ (reference sequence). The CDR3 protein is CASSVQGTFSYEQYF. The CDR3 DNA is TGTGCCAGCAGCGTACAGGGGACATTCTCGTACGAGCAGTACTTC.

This chain joins TRBV5-1 and TRBJ2-7; 8 nucleotides agree with TRBD2. CDR3 length equals 16 residues. Germline CDR1 and CDR2: SGHRS and YFSETQ. J gave up 3 bases and V 7 bases, and 15 bases lay outside the gene matches. The CDR3 region has the DNA TGCGCCAGCCAAGTAAGCGGGGGACTAGAGGTCTACGAGCAGTACTTC. Residues: CASQVSGGLEVYEQYF.

This chain uses TRBV19 with TRBJ1-2; D is unclear. V dropped 6 bases and J dropped 5 bases, with 10 bases sitting between them. The germline gives CDR1 LNHDA, CDR2 SQIVND (reference sequence). The length of the CDR3 is 12 residues. The CDR3 reads CASRLAEYGYTF. CDR3 nucleotide sequence: TGTGCCAGTAGGCTAGCAGAGTATGGCTACACCTTC.

The V call is TRBV19, the J call TRBJ1-6; 10 nucleotides agree with TRBD1. CDR1 and CDR2 (germline): LNHDA, SQIVND (reference sequence). Losses at the gene ends were 4 bases for V and 10 bases for J; bases not matched to a gene: 4. CDR3 length equals 14 residues. The CDR3 spells CASSRTGGVSPLHF. In nucleotides, the CDR3 is TGTGCCAGTAGTAGGACAGGGGGTGTCTCACCCCTCCACTTT.

This clone was seen once. The rearrangement uses TRBV11-2 and TRBJ2-5; possible D gene TRBD1, 6 bases. V was pared by 5 bases and J by 4 bases, with 11 bases between. The V gene's germline CDR1 is SGHAT and CDR2 FQNNGV. The CDR3 contains 13 residues. The CDR3 nucleotides are TGTGCCAGCAGCCGGACAGTCTTAGAGACCCAGTACTTC. Its translation: CASSRTVLETQYF.

V gene TRBV10-3 combines with J gene TRBJ2-3, with 12 bases fitting TRBD2. Germline V gene data show CDR1 as ENHRY and CDR2 as SYGVKD. The trim removed 6 bases at V and 1 base at J, leaving 5 bases unmatched. The CDR3 extends over 16 amino acids. This chain's CDR3 is CAISRLAGDRTDTQYF. The DNA for the CDR3 is TGTGCCATCAGCCGACTAGCGGGGGACCGCACAGATACGCAGTATTTT.

This chain connects TRBV6-5 to TRBJ1-5, with TRBD1 as a possible D gene (6 bases). The V end was cut by 5 bases, the J end by 4 bases, with 15 bases between. Germline V gene sequence: CDR1 MNHEY, CDR2 SVGAGI. The CDR3 sequence is 15 residues long. This CDR3 is CASSLTGSGNQPQHF. The CDR3, as DNA: TGTGCCAGCAGTCTTACAGGGTCTGGGAATCAGCCCCAGCATTTT.

The chain's CDR3 is CASSKLDRDYEQYF. The CDR3 DNA reads as TGTGCCAGCAGTAAGCTGGACCGGGACTACGAGCAGTACTTC. This sequence joins TRBV6-5 and TRBJ2-7; possibly TRBD2 for D (5 bases). Trimming removed 5 bases from V and 3 bases from J, with 14 bases in between. Germline lookup yields CDR1 MNHEY and CDR2 SVGAGI. The CDR3 consists of 14 residues.

V and J are TRBV15 and TRBJ1-2; D is undetermined. Looked up from germline, CDR1 is LNHNV and CDR2 is YYDKDF (reference sequence). Trimming cost V 1 base and J 4 bases, with 4 bases left between them. CDR3 length: 12 amino acids. The CDR3, as DNA: TGTGCCACCAGCAGAGCGGGCTATGGCTACACCTTC. This translates into CATSRAGYGYTF. Full variable domain (outside the CDR3, taken from reference TRBV15 and TRBJ1-2): DAMVIQNPRYQVTQFGKPVTLSCSQTLNHNVMYWYQQKSSQAPKLLFHYYDKDFNNEADTPDNFQSRRPNTSFCFLDIRSPGLGDTAMYLCATSRAGYGYTFGSGTRLTVV.